This T cell receptor (beta chain) emerged from a study of technical replicates of blood from a handful of donors. This CDR3 contains 13 residues. Per the germline V gene, CDR1 is MNHNS and CDR2 is SASEGT. J gave up 0 bases and V 6 bases, and 2 bases lay outside the gene matches. Using immunoSEQ multiplex PCR, the repertoire was profiled, and TCRdb retains in-frame clones only, with some absent. The top ten clones hold roughly 12% of a sample with more than 11,000 clones, approximately 86% of them seen once. The sample consisted of PBMCs. The clonotype originates from a human donor in good health. The J gene is TRBJ2-7, the V gene TRBV6-1; TRBD1 matches 7 bases. The CDR3 bases are TGTGCCAGCAGGACAGGGAGCTCCTACGAGCAGTACTTC. This sequence encodes CASRTGSSYEQYF.